This TCR beta chain was found in a study of OX40 agonist ivuxolimab in advanced cancers. Study observations and caveats: Still undetermined is the antigen specificity of the expanded peripheral T cells. Those patients achieving a partial response at 0.1-3.0 mg/kg showed among the lowest clonal expansion.

As to this clone: As yet, its antigen is unknown.

V was pared by 10 bases and J by 0 bases, with 5 bases of the junction left unmatched. Germline V CDR1 and CDR2: MGHDK, SYGVNS. The CDR3 totals 13 residues. Assay used: immunoSEQ multiplex PCR; TCRdb lists only in-frame clones, some missing. This table has around 99,000 clones, approximately 90% appearing once. The source of this sequence is an adult with an advanced solid tumor such as melanoma, head and neck, liver or kidney cancer. The source material was CD4+ or CD8+ T cells sorted from blood, sampled in a trial of the OX40 agonist ivuxolimab. The chain joins TRBV25-1 to TRBJ1-2; the match to TRBD1 covers 7 bases. CDR3 in DNA: TGTGCCACCCGGGACAGAGCTAACTATGGCTACACCTTC. It yields the protein CATRDRANYGYTF.